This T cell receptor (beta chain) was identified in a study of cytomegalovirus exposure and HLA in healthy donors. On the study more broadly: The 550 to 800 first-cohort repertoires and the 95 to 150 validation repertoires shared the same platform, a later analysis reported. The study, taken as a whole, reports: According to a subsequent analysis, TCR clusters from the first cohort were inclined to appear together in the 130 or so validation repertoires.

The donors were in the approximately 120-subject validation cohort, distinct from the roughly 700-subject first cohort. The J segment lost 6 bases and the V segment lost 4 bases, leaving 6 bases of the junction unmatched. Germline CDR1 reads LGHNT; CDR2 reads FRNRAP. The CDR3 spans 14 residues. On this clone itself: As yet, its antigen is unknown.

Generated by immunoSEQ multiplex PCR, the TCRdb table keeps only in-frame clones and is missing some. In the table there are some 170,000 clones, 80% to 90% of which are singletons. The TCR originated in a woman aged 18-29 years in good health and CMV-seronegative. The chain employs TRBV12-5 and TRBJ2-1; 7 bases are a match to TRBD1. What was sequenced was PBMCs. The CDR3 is CASGSWTGLNEQFF. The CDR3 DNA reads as TGTGCTAGTGGTTCCTGGACAGGCCTCAATGAGCAGTTCTTC.